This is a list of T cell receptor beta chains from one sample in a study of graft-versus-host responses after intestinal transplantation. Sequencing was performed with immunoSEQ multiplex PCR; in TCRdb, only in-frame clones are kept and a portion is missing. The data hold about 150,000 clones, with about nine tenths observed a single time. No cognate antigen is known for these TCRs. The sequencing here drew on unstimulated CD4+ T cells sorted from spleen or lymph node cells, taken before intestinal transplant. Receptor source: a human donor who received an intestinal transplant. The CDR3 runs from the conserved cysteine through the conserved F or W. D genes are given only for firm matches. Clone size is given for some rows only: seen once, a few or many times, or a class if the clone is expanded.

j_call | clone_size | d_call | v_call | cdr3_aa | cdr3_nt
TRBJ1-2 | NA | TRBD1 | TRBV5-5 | CASSNTDRGYGYTF | TGTGCCAGCAGCAACACCGACAGGGGCTATGGCTACACCTTC
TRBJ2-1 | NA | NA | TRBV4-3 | CASSQGTRSYNEQFF | TGCGCCAGCAGCCAAGGGACTCGATCCTACAATGAGCAGTTCTTC
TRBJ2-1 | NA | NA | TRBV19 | CASSITGRYNEQFF | TGTGCCAGTAGTATAACGGGCAGATACAATGAGCAGTTCTTC
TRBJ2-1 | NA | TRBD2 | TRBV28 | CASSLYPGGVHNEQFF | TGTGCCAGCAGTTTATATCCGGGAGGAGTCCACAATGAGCAGTTCTTC
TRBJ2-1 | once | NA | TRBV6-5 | CASSLGRHNEQFF | TGTGCCAGCAGTTTAGGTAGGCACAATGAGCAGTTCTTC
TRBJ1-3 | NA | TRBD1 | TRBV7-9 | CASSGDSSSGNTIYF | TGTGCCAGCAGCGGGGACAGCTCCTCTGGAAACACCATATATTTT
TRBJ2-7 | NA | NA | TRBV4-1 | CASSQDWGGFYEQYF | TGCGCCAGCAGCCAAGATTGGGGAGGATTCTACGAGCAGTACTTC
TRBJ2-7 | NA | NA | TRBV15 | CATSRDGVGTTRDEQYF | TGTGCCACCAGCAGAGATGGTGTAGGGACCACAAGAGACGAGCAGTACTTC
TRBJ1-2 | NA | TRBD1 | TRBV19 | CASSIWGQVDYGYTF | TGTGCCAGTAGTATCTGGGGACAGGTGGACTATGGCTACACCTTC
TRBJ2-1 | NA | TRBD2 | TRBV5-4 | CASSQGLAGNEQFF | TGTGCCAGCAGCCAAGGACTAGCGGGTAATGAGCAGTTCTTC
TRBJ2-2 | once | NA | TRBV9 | CASSVEIQRRAGELFF | TGTGCCAGCAGCGTAGAGATCCAACGGCGGGCCGGGGAGCTGTTTTTT
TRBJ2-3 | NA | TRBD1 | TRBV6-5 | CASGDRVSTDTQYF | TGTGCCAGCGGAGACAGGGTGAGCACAGATACGCAGTATTTT
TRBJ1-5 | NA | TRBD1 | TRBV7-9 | CASSKTGIDQPQHF | TGTGCCAGCAGCAAGACAGGGATCGATCAGCCCCAGCATTTT
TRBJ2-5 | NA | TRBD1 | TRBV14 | CASSQAHTGGLGETQYF | TGTGCCAGCAGCCAAGCGCATACAGGGGGTCTGGGAGAGACCCAGTACTTC
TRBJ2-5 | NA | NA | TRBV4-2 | CASSQVDWNQETQYF | TGTGCCAGCAGCCAAGTGGATTGGAACCAAGAGACCCAGTACTTC
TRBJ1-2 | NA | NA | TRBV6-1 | CASSATGNYGYTF | TGTGCCAGCAGCGCGACAGGAAACTATGGCTACACCTTC
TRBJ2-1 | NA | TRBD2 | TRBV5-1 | CASSLYIYRGRSNEQFF | TGCGCCAGCAGCTTGTATATATATCGCGGGAGGTCCAATGAGCAGTTCTTC
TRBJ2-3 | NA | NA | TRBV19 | CASSIAAYTDTQYF | TGTGCCAGTAGTATCGCAGCCTATACAGATACGCAGTATTTT
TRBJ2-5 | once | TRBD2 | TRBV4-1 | CASSRESSGGVRTQYF | TGCGCCAGCAGCCGAGAATCAAGCGGGGGAGTAAGGACCCAGTACTTC
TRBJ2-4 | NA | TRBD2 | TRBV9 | CASSVEGGANIQYF | TGTGCCAGCAGCGTAGAGGGAGGGGCGAACATTCAGTACTTC
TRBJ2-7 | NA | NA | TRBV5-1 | CASSLGRDYEQYF | TGCGCCAGCAGCTTGGGCAGGGATTACGAGCAGTACTTC
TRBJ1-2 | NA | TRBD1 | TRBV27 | CASSFFGQGSLDGYTF | TGTGCCAGCAGTTTTTTCGGACAGGGATCTCTCGATGGCTACACCTTC
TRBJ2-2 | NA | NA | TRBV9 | CASTRGAENTGELFF | TGTGCCAGCACCAGAGGGGCCGAGAACACCGGGGAGCTGTTTTTT
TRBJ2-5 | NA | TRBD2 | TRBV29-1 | CSVRLPGLAGPETQYF | TGCAGCGTTCGACTTCCTGGACTAGCGGGGCCAGAGACCCAGTACTTC
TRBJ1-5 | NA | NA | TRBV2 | CASPPGGSNQPQHF | TGTGCCAGCCCCCCCGGGGGGAGCAATCAGCCCCAGCATTTT
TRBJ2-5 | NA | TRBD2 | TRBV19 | CASSIVAGVGETQYF | TGTGCCAGTAGTATTGTAGCGGGAGTCGGAGAGACCCAGTACTTC
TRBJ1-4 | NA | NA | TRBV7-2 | CASSLEGTTNEKLFF | TGTGCCAGCAGCTTAGAAGGGACAACTAATGAAAAACTGTTTTTT
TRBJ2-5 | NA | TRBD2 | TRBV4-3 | CASSPGTSLSFETQYF | TGCGCCAGCAGCCCAGGGACTAGCCTCTCCTTTGAGACCCAGTACTTC
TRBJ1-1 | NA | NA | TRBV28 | CASSSLARSDTEAFF | TGTGCCAGCAGCTCCCTGGCCCGCTCCGACACTGAAGCTTTCTTT
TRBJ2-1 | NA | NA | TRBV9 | CASSSSPEGRKLF | TGTGCCAGCAGCTCATCACCGGAGGGGCGTAAGCTCTTC
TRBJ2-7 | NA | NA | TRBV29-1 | CSVSLAVSYEQYF | TGCAGCGTCTCATTAGCGGTCTCCTACGAGCAGTACTTC
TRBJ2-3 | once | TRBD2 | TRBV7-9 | CASRLAGGTDTQYF | TGTGCCAGCAGACTAGCGGGAGGGACAGATACGCAGTATTTT
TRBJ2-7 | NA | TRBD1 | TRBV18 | CASSPPAGGYEQYF | TGTGCCAGCTCACCACCCGCAGGGGGCTACGAGCAGTACTTC
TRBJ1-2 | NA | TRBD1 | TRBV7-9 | CASSPGGQGLRGYTF | TGTGCCAGCAGCCCCGGGGGACAGGGATTACGTGGCTACACCTTC
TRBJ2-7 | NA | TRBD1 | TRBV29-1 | CSAADRGYGYEQYF | TGCAGCGCAGCCGACAGGGGTTATGGTTACGAGCAGTACTTC
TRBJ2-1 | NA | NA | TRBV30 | CAWSRNEQFF | TGTGCCTGGAGTCGCAATGAGCAGTTCTTC
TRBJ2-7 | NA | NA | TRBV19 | CASNHRVGEYEQYF | TGTGCCAGTAATCACAGGGTTGGCGAGTACGAGCAGTACTTC
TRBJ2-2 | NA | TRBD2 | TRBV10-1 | CASSESGGSGSGELFF | TGCGCCAGCAGTGAGTCGGGCGGGAGTGGATCGGGGGAGCTGTTTTTT
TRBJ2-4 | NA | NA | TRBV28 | CASSTKNIQYF | TGTGCCAGCAGCACTAAAAACATTCAGTACTTC
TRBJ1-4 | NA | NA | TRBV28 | CASGFPGPGISEKLFF | TGTGCCAGCGGTTTTCCGGGACCGGGGATCAGTGAAAAACTGTTTTTT
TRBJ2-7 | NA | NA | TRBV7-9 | CASSLDYEQYF | TGTGCCAGCAGCTTAGACTACGAGCAGTACTTC
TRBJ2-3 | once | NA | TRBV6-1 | CASSRRVPPDTQYF | TGTGCCAGCAGCCGCCGGGTGCCCCCAGATACGCAGTATTTT
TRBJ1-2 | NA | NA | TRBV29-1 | CSVQGYGYTF | TGCAGCGTTCAGGGCTATGGCTACACCTTC
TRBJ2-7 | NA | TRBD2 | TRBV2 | CASNRFSGSSYEQYF | TGTGCCAGCAACCGGTTTAGCGGGTCCTCCTACGAGCAGTACTTC
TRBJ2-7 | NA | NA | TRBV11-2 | CASRGPYEQYF | TGTGCCAGCCGGGGCCCCTACGAGCAGTACTTC